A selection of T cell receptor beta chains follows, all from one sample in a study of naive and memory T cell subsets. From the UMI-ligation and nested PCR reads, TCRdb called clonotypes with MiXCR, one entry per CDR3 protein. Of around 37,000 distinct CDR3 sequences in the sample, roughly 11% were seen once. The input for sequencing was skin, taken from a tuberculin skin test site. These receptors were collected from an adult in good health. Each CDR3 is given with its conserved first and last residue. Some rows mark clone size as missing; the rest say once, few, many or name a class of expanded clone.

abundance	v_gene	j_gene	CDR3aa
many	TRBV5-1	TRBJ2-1	CARNEDRTYNEQFF
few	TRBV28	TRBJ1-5	CASRSGGQIQPQHF
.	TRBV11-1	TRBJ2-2	CASSEHVELFF
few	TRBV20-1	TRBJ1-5	CSARGPRSGRTDSNQPQHF
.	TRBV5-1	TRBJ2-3	CASSFRLGLVGATRDTQYF
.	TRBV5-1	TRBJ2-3	CASSYRPETDTQYF
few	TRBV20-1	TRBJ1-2	CSARDRTGDAPAYGYTF
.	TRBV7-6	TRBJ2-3	CASQESTDTQYF
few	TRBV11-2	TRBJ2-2	CASSPRIWGTGGFSGELFF
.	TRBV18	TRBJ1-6	CASSSGGVQTPRPLHF
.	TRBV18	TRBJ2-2	CASSPTTPKREGRTGELFF
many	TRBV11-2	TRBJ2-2	CASSLGLGSTGELFF
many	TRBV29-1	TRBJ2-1	CSVFVWNRGYNEQFF
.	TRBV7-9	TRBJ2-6	CASSIQYSGANVLTF
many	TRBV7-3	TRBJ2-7	CASSLSSGGADAMGEQYF
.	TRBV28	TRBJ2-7	CASSLPTSGIGYEQYF
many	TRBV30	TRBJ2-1	CAWSGADEQFF
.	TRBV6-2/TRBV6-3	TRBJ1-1	CASSPHSLGGAEAFF
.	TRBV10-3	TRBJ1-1	CAIRATDTEAFF